The 4 T cell receptor beta chains listed next were all sequenced from one sample in a study of cytomegalovirus exposure and HLA in healthy donors. Amplification used 60 Vbeta primers and 13 Jbeta primers. The method was immunoSEQ multiplex PCR; TCRdb's version includes in-frame clones alone and lacks a portion of them. Among about 82,000 clones listed, about 70% were seen once. Sequenced input: PBMCs. These TCRs come from a woman in her forties or fifties in good health and CMV-seropositive.

The chain joins TRBV27 to TRBJ1-6, with TRBD1 identical over 8 bases. V dropped 5 bases and J dropped 7; count of bases not matched to a gene: 7. This CDR3 is built from 15 residues. Germline values: CDR1 MNHEY, CDR2 SMNVEV (reference sequence). The CDR3 sequence is CASSRGTGLNSPLHF. The DNA for the CDR3 is TGTGCCAGCAGTAGGGGGACAGGATTAAATTCACCCCTCCACTTT.

V and J are TRBV4-1 and TRBJ2-7, with D unclear. This CDR3 is built from 15 residues. Germline V gives CDR1 MGHRA, CDR2 YSYEKL. V was pared by 1 base and J by 2 bases, with 12 bases between. This CDR3 is CASSQVKTVPYEQYF. CDR3 nucleotides: TGCGCCAGCAGCCAAGTAAAAACAGTCCCCTACGAGCAGTACTTC.

V is TRBV27 and J is TRBJ2-7, with 11 bases fitting TRBD2. The trim removed 3 bases at V and 2 bases at J, leaving 9 bases unmatched. The length of the CDR3 is 17 residues. Germline CDR1 and CDR2: MNHEY and SMNVEV (reference sequence). This CDR3 reads CASSLRTSGPGAYEQYF. The CDR3, as DNA: TGTGCCAGCAGTTTGCGGACTAGCGGGCCAGGGGCCTACGAGCAGTACTTC.

The rearrangement uses TRBV9 and TRBJ2-7, with D perhaps matching TRBD2 (5 bases). V lost 0 bases and J 6 bases, leaving 10 bases between the germline ends. The V gene's germline CDR1 is SGDLS and CDR2 YYNGEE. CDR3 length: 13 residues. CDR3 in DNA: TGTGCCAGCAGCGTAGAAGGACTCCGCGAGCAGTACTTC. This encodes CASSVEGLREQYF.